This TCR beta chain comes out of a study of graft-versus-host responses after intestinal transplantation (TCRdb year 2021). For the study in its entirety: Multivisceral, liver-intestinal, or isolated intestinal transplants were received by the recipients. Donor T cell macrochimerism was defined as a peak of at least 4% donor T cells among recipient peripheral blood mononuclear cells. Bulk TCR-beta CDR3 sequencing was used to track graft-versus-host and host-versus-graft alloreactive T cell clones in the graft, circulation and bone marrow after intestinal transplantation. Every recipient was given anti-thymocyte globulin induction, then maintenance tacrolimus and steroids for about three years. Rather than going through the commercial service, samples from a few later patients were sequenced in-house on an Illumina MiSeq and processed with MiXCR. The cohort enrolled 20 to 25 intestinal transplant recipients including one retransplant, and 3 patients lacking pretransplant specimens were excluded. Alloreactive clones were identified by sequencing pre-transplant mixed lymphocyte reaction products and comparing these products with unstimulated pre-transplant donor and recipient T cells.

V is reduced by 8 bases and J by 11 bases, leaving a spacing of 12 bases between them. Inclusive of the bounding cysteine and phenylalanine, the CDR3 is 10 residues long. This entry keeps only the CDR3 DNA: 30 bases, framed from base 1. Paper-wide results and their limitations: The conclusions were limited by the relatively low number and heterogeneity of the intestinal transplant patients. GvH clones were detected in recipient bone marrow, and some appeared earlier in ileal mucosa or blood, consistent with an intestinal mucosal origin. Patients with donor T cell macrochimerism had high GvH to HvG T cell clonal ratios in their allografts. Early after transplant, declines in HvG clones were associated with peak levels of circulating GvH clones.

The sample's time point label, decoded: cells obtained before transplantation from donor or recipient. CD3+CD4+ and CD3+CD8+ populations were FACS-sorted from unstimulated pre-transplant donor and recipient cells taken from spleen or lymph nodes. About this clone itself: Its target antigen remains unknown. Per-base quality was not reported, and no clone a single base away is much larger than it.

Receptors were amplified or captured by the immunoSEQ multiplex PCR assay. For most patients, genomic DNA was isolated using the Qiagen DNeasy Blood and Tissue Kit and was shipped frozen to Adaptive Biotechnologies for TCR sequencing. Adaptive Biotechnologies carried out high-throughput TCR-beta CDR3 sequencing of genomic DNA for most patients. The authors' analysis ran thus. TCR sequencing data for around 19 patients were retrieved from Adaptive's ImmunoSEQ software; a few other patients were processed with MiXCR and VDJtools. To correct CD4 versus CD8 sorting errors, any sequence found in both subsets at a frequency ratio below 5:1 was removed. CDR3 nucleotide sequences shared between donor and recipient were removed because the origin of such sequences could not be assigned. To count as alloreactive, a clone needed at least 2-fold expansion over unstimulated cells and a minimum CFSE-low frequency of 0.002% (template counts) or 0.001% (read counts). Mappable clones were those detected in sequenced pre-transplant spleen, lymph node, or MLR CFSE-low populations of the donor or recipient. Cumulative frequency of alloreactive clones was calculated as a percentage of all sequences weighted by copy number. This immuneACCESS table, as held by TCRdb, lists in-frame sequences with V and J called but not all clones. Of the missing ones, under half trace to an unresolved V gene in checked studies; the others have no known cause. That table furnishes V, J and clone size, whereas the DNA furnished D and trimming. Within this sample are approximately 82,000 clones, with 90% to 95% of them counted one time only. More than 0.075% of the sample goes to the ten largest clones.

The sample here was unstimulated CD4+ T cells sorted from spleen or lymph node cells, taken before intestinal transplant. The sequence came from a human donor who received an intestinal transplant. The V and J segments used are TRBV23-1 and TRBJ1-1; matching of 5 bases hints at TRBD1 as the D gene. Being an ORF, TRBV23-1 has a function that is uncertain. The CDR3 here reads CASHPGRAFF. In nucleotides, the sequence is TGCGCCAGCCATCCAGGGCGTGCTTTCTTT.